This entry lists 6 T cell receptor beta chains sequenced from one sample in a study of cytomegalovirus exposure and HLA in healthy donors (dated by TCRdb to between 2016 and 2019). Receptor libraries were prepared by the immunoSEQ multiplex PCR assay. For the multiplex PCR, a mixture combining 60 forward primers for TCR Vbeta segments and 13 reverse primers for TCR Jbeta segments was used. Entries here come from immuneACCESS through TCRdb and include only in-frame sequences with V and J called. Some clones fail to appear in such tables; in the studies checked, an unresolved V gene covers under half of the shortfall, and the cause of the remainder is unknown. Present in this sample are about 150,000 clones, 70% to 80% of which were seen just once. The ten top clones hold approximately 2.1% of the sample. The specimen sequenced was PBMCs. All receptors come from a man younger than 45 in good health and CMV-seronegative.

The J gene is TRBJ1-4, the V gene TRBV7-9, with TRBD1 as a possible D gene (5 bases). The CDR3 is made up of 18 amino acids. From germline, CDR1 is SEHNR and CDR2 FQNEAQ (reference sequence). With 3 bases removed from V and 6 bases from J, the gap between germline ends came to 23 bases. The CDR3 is CASSLTGFQGSGDEKLFF. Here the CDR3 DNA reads TGTGCCAGCAGCTTGACGGGATTCCAGGGCTCGGGGGATGAAAAACTGTTTTTT.

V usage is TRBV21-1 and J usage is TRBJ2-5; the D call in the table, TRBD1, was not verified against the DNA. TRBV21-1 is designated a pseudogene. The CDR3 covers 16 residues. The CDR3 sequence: CASSGQGARVGETQYF. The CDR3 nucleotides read TGTGCCAGCAGCGGACAGGGGGCGCGAGTTGGAGAGACCCAGTACTTC.

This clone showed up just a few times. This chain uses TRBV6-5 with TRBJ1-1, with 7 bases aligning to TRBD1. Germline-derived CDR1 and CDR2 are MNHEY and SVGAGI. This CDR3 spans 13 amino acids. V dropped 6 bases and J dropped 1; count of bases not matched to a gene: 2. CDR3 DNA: TGTGCCAGCAGCAACAGGGGGAACACTGAAGCTTTCTTT. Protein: CASSNRGNTEAFF.

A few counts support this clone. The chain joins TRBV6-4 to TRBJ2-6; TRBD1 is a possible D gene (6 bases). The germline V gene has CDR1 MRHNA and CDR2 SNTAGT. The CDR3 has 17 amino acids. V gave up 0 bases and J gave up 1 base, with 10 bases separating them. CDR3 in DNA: TGTGCCAGCAGTGACTCAGAGGGGGTTTCTGGGGCCAACGTCCTGACTTTC. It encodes CASSDSEGVSGANVLTF.

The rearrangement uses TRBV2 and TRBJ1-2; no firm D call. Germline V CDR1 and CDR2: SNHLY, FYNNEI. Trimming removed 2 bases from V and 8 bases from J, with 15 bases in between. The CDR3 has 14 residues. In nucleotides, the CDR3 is TGTGCCAGCAGTGAATGGCTCGGGGTTGGAGGCTACACCTTC. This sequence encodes CASSEWLGVGGYTF.

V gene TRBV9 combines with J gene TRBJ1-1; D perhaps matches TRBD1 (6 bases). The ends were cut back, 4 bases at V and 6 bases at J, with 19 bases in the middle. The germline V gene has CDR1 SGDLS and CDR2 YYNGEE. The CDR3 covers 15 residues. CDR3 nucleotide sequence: TGTGCCAGCAGCTCAGGAGCTAGGGGGAGCGCTGAAGCTTTCTTT. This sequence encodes CASSSGARGSAEAFF.